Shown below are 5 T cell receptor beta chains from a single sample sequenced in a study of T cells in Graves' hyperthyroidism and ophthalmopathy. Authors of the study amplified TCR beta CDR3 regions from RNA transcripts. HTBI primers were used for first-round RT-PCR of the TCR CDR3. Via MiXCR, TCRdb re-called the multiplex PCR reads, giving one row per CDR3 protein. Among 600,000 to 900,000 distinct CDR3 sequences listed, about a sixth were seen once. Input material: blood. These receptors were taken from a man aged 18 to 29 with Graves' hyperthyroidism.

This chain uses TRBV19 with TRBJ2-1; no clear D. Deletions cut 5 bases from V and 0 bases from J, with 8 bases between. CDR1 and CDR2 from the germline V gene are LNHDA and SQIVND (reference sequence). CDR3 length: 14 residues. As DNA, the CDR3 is TGTGCCAGTAGTCAAAGGGACTCCTACAATGAGCAGTTCTTC. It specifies CASSQRDSYNEQFF.

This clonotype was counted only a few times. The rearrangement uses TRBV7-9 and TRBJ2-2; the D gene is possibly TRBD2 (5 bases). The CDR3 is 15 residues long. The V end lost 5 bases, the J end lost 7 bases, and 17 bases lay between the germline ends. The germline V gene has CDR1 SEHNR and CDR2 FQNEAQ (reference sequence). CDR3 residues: CASSPGSGNSGELFF. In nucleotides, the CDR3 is TGTGCCAGCAGCCCGGGATCGGGCAATAGCGGGGAGCTGTTTTTT.

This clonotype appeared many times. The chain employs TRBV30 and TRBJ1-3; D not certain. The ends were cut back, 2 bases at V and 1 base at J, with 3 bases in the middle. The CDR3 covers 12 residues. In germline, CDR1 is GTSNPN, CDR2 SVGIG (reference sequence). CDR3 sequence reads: CAWSSSGNTIYF. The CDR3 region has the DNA TGTGCCTGGAGTTCATCTGGAAACACCATATATTTT.

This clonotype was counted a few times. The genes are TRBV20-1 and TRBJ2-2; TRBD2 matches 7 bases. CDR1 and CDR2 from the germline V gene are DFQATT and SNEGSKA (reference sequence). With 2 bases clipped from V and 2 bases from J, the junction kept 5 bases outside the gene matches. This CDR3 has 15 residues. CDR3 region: CSARPWGGNTGELFF. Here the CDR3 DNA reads TGCAGTGCTAGACCATGGGGGGGTAACACCGGGGAGCTGTTTTTT.

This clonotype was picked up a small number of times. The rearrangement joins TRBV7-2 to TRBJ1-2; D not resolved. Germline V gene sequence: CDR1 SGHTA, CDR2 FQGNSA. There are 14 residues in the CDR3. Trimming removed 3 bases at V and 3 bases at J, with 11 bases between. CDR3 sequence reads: CASSFGDRYYGYTF. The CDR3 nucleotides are TGTGCCAGCAGCTTTGGGGATAGGTACTATGGCTACACCTTC.